A selection of T cell receptor beta chains follows, all from one sample in a study of blood T cell repertoires in COVID-19. Profiled with immunoSEQ multiplex PCR; TCRdb holds only in-frame clones, not every one. The data hold 110,000 to 150,000 clones, with approximately 85% observed a single time. The sequenced material came from peripheral blood. The receptors derive from a man between 65 and 79 years old with acute or convalescent COVID-19. Each CDR3 is given with its conserved first and last residue. D genes are given only for firm matches. Expanded clones get a size class; other rows say once, few or many, or leave the size out.

size	J	length	D	V	DNA	CDR3
NA	TRBJ2-7	14	NA	TRBV2	TGTGCCAGAAGACTAGGGTTAAGCTCCTACGAGCAGTACTTC	CARRLGLSSYEQYF
NA	TRBJ1-2	13	NA	TRBV19	TGTGCCAGTAGACGGGGATCTAACTATGGCTACACCTTC	CASRRGSNYGYTF
NA	TRBJ2-7	15	TRBD2	TRBV11-2	TGTGCCAGCAGCTTTCAACTAGCGGACTCCTACGAGCAGTACTTC	CASSFQLADSYEQYF
many	TRBJ2-2	14	NA	TRBV29-1	TGCAGCGTTGAAGAGAACAGGGTAGCCGGGGAGCTGTTTTTT	CSVEENRVAGELFF
once	TRBJ1-1	14	NA	TRBV3-1/TRBV3-2	TGTGCCAGCAGCAACACGGGGACAAACACTGAAGCTTTCTTT	CASSNTGTNTEAFF
few	TRBJ2-7	15	TRBD2	TRBV5-4	TGTGCCAGCAGCCCGGACGGGGGGAGGTGGGACGAGCAGTACTTC	CASSPDGGRWDEQYF
NA	TRBJ2-2	16	TRBD2	TRBV5-5	TGTGCCAGCAGCTTGGTCGCGGGGGGGAACACCGGGGAGCTGTTTTTT	CASSLVAGGNTGELFF
NA	TRBJ1-1	18	TRBD1	TRBV5-6	TGTGCCAGCAGACTGTTGAGAGGAAGGACAGGGGAGGGGACTGAAGCTTTCTTT	CASRLLRGRTGEGTEAFF
NA	TRBJ2-6	16	NA	TRBV2	TGTGCCAGCAGCGTTACAGGGACACCTGGGGCCAACGTCCTGACTTTC	CASSVTGTPGANVLTF
once	TRBJ1-6	15	TRBD1	TRBV7-6	TGTGCCAGCAGCTTAGTCTCAGGGGGCAATTCACCCCTCCACTTT	CASSLVSGGNSPLHF
NA	TRBJ2-7	15	TRBD2	TRBV28	TGTGCCAGTCTTTCGACTAGCGGGGGGTTTTACGAGCAGTACTTC	CASLSTSGGFYEQYF
NA	TRBJ1-4	17	NA	TRBV6-1	TGTGCCAGCAGTGCCGGACAGACCTTGACAACTAATGAAAAACTGTTTTTT	CASSAGQTLTTNEKLFF
NA	TRBJ1-3	15	TRBD1	TRBV10-2	TGCGCCAGCAGTGAGAAGGGGGCTTTTGGAAACACCATATATTTT	CASSEKGAFGNTIYF
once	TRBJ2-5	14	TRBD1	TRBV5-1	TGCGCCAGCAGAGAGGGGGCGGCGAGAGAGACCCAGTACTTC	CASREGAARETQYF
NA	TRBJ2-5	13	TRBD2	TRBV3-1/TRBV3-2	TGTGCCAGCGGGCTAGCGGCACAAGAGACCCAGTACTTC	CASGLAAQETQYF
once	TRBJ1-1	16	TRBD1	TRBV19	TGTGCCAGTAGTAAGGTACAGGGGGCAGCGGACACTGAAGCTTTCTTT	CASSKVQGAADTEAFF